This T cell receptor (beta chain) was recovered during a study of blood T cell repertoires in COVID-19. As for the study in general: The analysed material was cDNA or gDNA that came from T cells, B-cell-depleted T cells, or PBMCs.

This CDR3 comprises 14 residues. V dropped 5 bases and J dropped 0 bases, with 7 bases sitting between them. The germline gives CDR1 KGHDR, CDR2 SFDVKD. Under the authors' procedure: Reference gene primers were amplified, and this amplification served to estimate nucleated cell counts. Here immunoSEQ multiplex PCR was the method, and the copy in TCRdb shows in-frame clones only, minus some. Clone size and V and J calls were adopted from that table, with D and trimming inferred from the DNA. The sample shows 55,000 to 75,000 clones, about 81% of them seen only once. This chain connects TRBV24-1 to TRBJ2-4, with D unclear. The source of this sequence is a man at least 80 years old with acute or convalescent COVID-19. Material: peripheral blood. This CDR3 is CATSVGLAKNIQYF. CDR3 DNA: TGTGCCACCAGTGTCGGGTTAGCCAAAAACATTCAGTACTTC.